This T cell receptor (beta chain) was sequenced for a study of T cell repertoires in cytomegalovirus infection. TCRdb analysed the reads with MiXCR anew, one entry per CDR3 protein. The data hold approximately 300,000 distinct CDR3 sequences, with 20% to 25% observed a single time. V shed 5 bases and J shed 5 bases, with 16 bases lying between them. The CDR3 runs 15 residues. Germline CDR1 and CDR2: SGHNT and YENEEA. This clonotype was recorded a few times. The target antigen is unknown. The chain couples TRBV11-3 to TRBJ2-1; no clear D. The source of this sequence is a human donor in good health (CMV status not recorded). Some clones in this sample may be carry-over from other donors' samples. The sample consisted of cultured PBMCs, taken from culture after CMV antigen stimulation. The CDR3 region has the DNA TGTGCCAGCAGCCCGCAAGGGCGGAAAGACAATGAGCAGTTCTTC. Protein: CASSPQGRKDNEQFF. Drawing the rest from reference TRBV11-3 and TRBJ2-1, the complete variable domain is EAGVVQSPRYKIIEKKQPVAFWCNPISGHNTLYWYLQNLGQGPELLIRYENEEAVDDSQLPKDRFSAERLKGVDSTLKIQPAELGDSAVYLCASSPQGRKDNEQFFGPGTRLTVL.